Below, 22 T cell receptor beta chains from the same sample are listed, as sequenced in a study of blood T cell repertoires in COVID-19. Sequencing used immunoSEQ multiplex PCR; TCRdb keeps in-frame clones, though not all of them. Counted here are 150,000 to 200,000 clones, approximately 92% occurring once; the ten biggest clones make up approximately 4.6%. The sample was peripheral blood. The receptor set was obtained from a woman between 45 and 60 years old with acute or convalescent COVID-19.

This chain joins TRBV28 and TRBJ2-3, with 10 nucleotides matching TRBD2. V lost 3 bases, J lost 1 base, and 16 bases stayed unmatched. Looked up from germline, CDR1 is MDHEN and CDR2 is SYDVKM. There are 20 residues in the CDR3. CDR3 DNA sequence: TGTGCCAGCAGTTTTTCAGGAATTTCTAGCGGGAGAGGCGGCACAGATACGCAGTATTTT. As protein: CASSFSGISSGRGGTDTQYF.

The rearrangement uses TRBV29-1 and TRBJ1-1; weak D call: TRBD1 (5 bases). The V gene lost 2 bases and the J gene lost 5 bases, with 6 bases spanning the gap. Germline V gene lookup returns CDR1 SQVTM and CDR2 ANQGSEA. The CDR3 sequence is 11 residues long. This chain's CDR3 is CSVEQGTEAFF. CDR3 coding DNA: TGCAGCGTTGAACAGGGTACTGAAGCTTTCTTT. Full variable domain (outside the CDR3, taken from reference TRBV29-1 and TRBJ1-1): SAVISQKPSRDICQRGTSLTIQCQVDSQVTMMFWYRQQPGQSLTLIATANQGSEATYESGFVIDKFPISRPNLTFSTLTVSNMSPEDSSIYLCSVEQGTEAFFGQGTRLTVV.

The chain has TRBV6-5 and TRBJ1-1, with D maybe TRBD1 (5 bases). The CDR3 contains 14 residues. CDR1 and CDR2 (germline): MNHEY, SVGAGI. Trimming left V 7 bases short and J 0 bases short, with 12 bases between. CDR3 sequence (DNA): TGTGCCAGCAATACAGCAGGGATGAACACTGAAGCTTTCTTT. Encoded protein: CASNTAGMNTEAFF.

This clone occurred once. The CDR3: CASRREASSYNEQFF. CDR3 sequence (DNA): TGTGCCAGTAGGAGGGAGGCGAGCTCCTACAATGAGCAGTTCTTC. The chain links TRBV19 to TRBJ2-1; perhaps TRBD2 as D (6 bases). CDR3 length: 15 amino acids. V lost 6 bases to trimming and J lost 0 bases, with 12 bases between them. Germline V gives CDR1 LNHDA, CDR2 SQIVND (reference sequence).

The V and J genes are TRBV29-1 and TRBJ1-2; 9 bases are a match to TRBD1. Germline assignment: CDR1 SQVTM and CDR2 ANQGSEA. V gave up 7 bases and J gave up 8 bases; unmatched junction bases: 14. This CDR3 is 14 amino acids long. CDR3 coding DNA: TGCAGCGGAACTACCGGGACAGGGTCTTTGGGCTACACCTTC. It codes for CSGTTGTGSLGYTF.

This sequence joins TRBV25-1 and TRBJ1-3; D possibly corresponds to TRBD1 (5 bases). V dropped 3 bases and J dropped 0 bases, with 12 bases sitting between them. Germline V gene lookup returns CDR1 MGHDK and CDR2 SYGVNS. This CDR3 has 16 amino acids. The CDR3 here is CASSDAGIGSGNTIYF. The CDR3 nucleotides are TGTGCCAGCAGTGATGCAGGGATCGGCTCTGGAAACACCATATATTTT.

J is TRBJ1-1 and V is TRBV29-1, with 8 bases aligning to TRBD1. J lost 4 bases, V lost 7 bases, and 5 bases had no gene match. Germline V gene lookup returns CDR1 SQVTM and CDR2 ANQGSEA. The CDR3 is 12 amino acids. CDR3 nucleotide sequence: TGCAGCGGGCGCCAGGGGGCCACTGAAGCTTTCTTT. Protein sequence: CSGRQGATEAFF.

This chain connects TRBV11-2 to TRBJ2-7; 7 bases line up with TRBD1. CDR3 size: 14 residues. The junction had 4 bases not matched to a gene; V was cut back by 2 bases and J by 3 bases. Germline V CDR1 and CDR2: SGHAT, FQNNGV. The CDR3 here is CASSLRTGLYEQYF. Here the CDR3 DNA reads TGTGCCAGCAGCTTAAGGACAGGCCTCTACGAGCAGTACTTC.

V gene TRBV27 combines with J gene TRBJ2-7; D possibly corresponds to TRBD1 (6 bases). The ends were cut back, 3 bases at V and 1 base at J, with 7 bases in the middle. Germline CDR1 reads MNHEY; CDR2 reads SMNVEV (reference sequence). The CDR3 contains 13 residues. The CDR3 DNA reads as TGTGCCAGCAGTTTGAGGGGGTCCTACGAGCAGTACTTC. Its protein product is CASSLRGSYEQYF.

The chain couples TRBV5-1 to TRBJ1-1; the D is unclear. Trimming took off 1 base at V and 5 bases at J, with 12 bases between the two ends. The CDR3 has 14 amino acids. Germline V lookup: CDR1 SGHRS, CDR2 YFSETQ. The CDR3 loop reads CASSLNWGATEAFF. The CDR3 bases are TGCGCCAGCAGCTTGAATTGGGGAGCGACTGAAGCTTTCTTT.

This chain uses TRBV5-4 with TRBJ1-1, with D uncertain. The V gene's germline CDR1 is SGHNT and CDR2 YYREEE (reference sequence). This CDR3 is built from 17 residues. Trimming took off 1 base at V and 6 bases at J, with 22 bases between the two ends. CDR3 in DNA: TGTGCCAGCAGCTTGTTCCCATCCTGGGAGGGCATTGCTGAAGCTTTCTTT. It is translated as CASSLFPSWEGIAEAFF.

The chain links TRBV7-6 to TRBJ2-1, with a weak D call TRBD2 (6 bases). This CDR3 comprises 15 residues. The V end lost 4 bases, the J end lost 4 bases, and 14 bases lay between the germline ends. Germline CDR1 and CDR2: SGHVS and FNYEAQ. This CDR3 is CASSWNPSGYNEQFF. The CDR3 DNA reads as TGTGCCAGCAGCTGGAACCCGAGCGGGTACAATGAGCAGTTCTTC.

This chain joins TRBV24-1 and TRBJ1-1, with 8 nucleotides matching TRBD1. The CDR3 is made up of 15 amino acids. Germline V gene sequence: CDR1 KGHDR, CDR2 SFDVKD. V dropped 3 bases and J dropped 3; count of bases not matched to a gene: 5. In DNA, the CDR3 is TGTGCCACCAGTGATGGCCAGGGGGCGGACACTGAAGCTTTCTTT. It specifies CATSDGQGADTEAFF.

The CDR3 coding sequence is TGTGCCAGCGGGCGGGGCTTCACCTACGAGCAGTACTTC. Translated: CASGRGFTYEQYF. The V call is TRBV19, the J call TRBJ2-7; possible D gene TRBD2, 6 bases. Trimming took off 9 bases at V and 2 bases at J, with 14 bases between the two ends. CDR1 and CDR2 from the germline V gene are LNHDA and SQIVND (reference sequence). CDR3 length equals 13 residues.

The chain carries TRBV3-1 (or the pseudogene TRBV3-2) and TRBJ2-2, with 8 bases identical to TRBD1. Losses at the gene ends were 5 bases for V and 7 bases for J; bases not matched to a gene: 6. The CDR3 consists of 14 residues. The V gene's germline CDR1 is LGHDT and CDR2 YNNKEL (reference sequence). CDR3 sequence reads: CASSEDRARGELFF. Here the CDR3 DNA reads TGTGCCAGCAGCGAGGACAGGGCACGCGGGGAGCTGTTTTTT.

The rearrangement links TRBV20-1 to TRBJ1-4; tentatively, D is TRBD1 (6 bases). The CDR3 extends over 13 amino acids. Trimming shortened V by 3 bases and J by 8 bases, and 13 bases separated the two germline ends. The germline CDR1 and CDR2 sequences are DFQATT and SNEGSKA (reference sequence). CDR3 residues: CSASLAGDEKLFF. The CDR3 region has the DNA TGCAGTGCTAGTCTGGCAGGGGACGAAAAACTGTTTTTT.

This clone has only one observation. This chain connects TRBV4-1 to TRBJ1-1, with TRBD1 as a possible D gene (5 bases). Germline-derived CDR1 and CDR2 are MGHRA and YSYEKL. V was shortened by 1 base and J by 0 bases, with 9 bases between the two germline ends. The CDR3 is 15 amino acids. The CDR3 DNA reads TGCGCCAGCAGCCAAGGGGGGGAGGTGAACACTGAAGCTTTCTTT. Its protein is CASSQGGEVNTEAFF.

V and J are TRBV30 and TRBJ2-7, with TRBD1 matching 9 bases. Germline V gene data show CDR1 as GTSNPN and CDR2 as SVGIG (reference sequence). This CDR3 spans 13 amino acids. V shed 6 bases and J 3 bases; nucleotides not matched to a gene: 6. The CDR3 sequence is CACGTGTYYEQYF. The CDR3 bases are TGTGCCTGCGGGACAGGGACCTACTACGAGCAGTACTTC. Combining the CDR3 with reference TRBV30 and TRBJ2-7 gives the whole variable domain SQTIHQWPATLVQPVGSPLSLECTVEGTSNPNLYWYRQAAGRGLQLLFYSVGIGQISSEVPQNLSASRPQDRQFILSSKKLLLSDSGFYLCACGTGTYYEQYFGPGTRLTVT.

CDR3 sequence reads: CASSLESGTGELFF. The CDR3 nucleotides read TGTGCCAGCAGCTTAGAATCGGGCACCGGGGAGCTGTTTTTT. The rearrangement joins TRBV7-9 to TRBJ2-2; no clear D gene. CDR3 length: 14 amino acids. Germline V gene sequence: CDR1 SEHNR, CDR2 FQNEAQ (reference sequence). Trimming pared 1 base from V and 4 bases from J, leaving 7 bases between.

The genes are TRBV2 and TRBJ1-5; D gene unclear. This CDR3 is 13 amino acids long. Germline V CDR1 and CDR2: SNHLY, FYNNEI. V was shortened by 10 bases and J by 3 bases, with 13 bases between the two germline ends. CDR3 residues: CATSADANQPQHF. In DNA form, the CDR3 reads TGTGCCACATCCGCGGATGCCAATCAGCCCCAGCATTTT.

This chain uses TRBV19 with TRBJ2-5, with 12 nucleotides matching TRBD2. CDR1 is LNHDA, CDR2 SQIVND, per germline (reference sequence). The ends lost 0 bases at V and 8 bases at J; junction bases unmatched: 4. This CDR3 region has 15 residues. The DNA of the CDR3 is TGTGCCAGTAGTATAGATGCTAGCGGGAGGGAAACCCAGTACTTC. Protein product: CASSIDASGRETQYF.

This rearrangement joins TRBV9 to TRBJ2-1; a weak D match, TRBD1 (5 bases). This CDR3 is 15 amino acids long. V was trimmed by 4 bases and J by 6 bases, leaving 17 bases between them. Germline V lookup: CDR1 SGDLS, CDR2 YYNGEE. The CDR3 loop is CASSLTALAPNEQFF. In nucleotides, the CDR3 is TGTGCCAGCAGCCTGACAGCGTTGGCCCCCAATGAGCAGTTCTTC.